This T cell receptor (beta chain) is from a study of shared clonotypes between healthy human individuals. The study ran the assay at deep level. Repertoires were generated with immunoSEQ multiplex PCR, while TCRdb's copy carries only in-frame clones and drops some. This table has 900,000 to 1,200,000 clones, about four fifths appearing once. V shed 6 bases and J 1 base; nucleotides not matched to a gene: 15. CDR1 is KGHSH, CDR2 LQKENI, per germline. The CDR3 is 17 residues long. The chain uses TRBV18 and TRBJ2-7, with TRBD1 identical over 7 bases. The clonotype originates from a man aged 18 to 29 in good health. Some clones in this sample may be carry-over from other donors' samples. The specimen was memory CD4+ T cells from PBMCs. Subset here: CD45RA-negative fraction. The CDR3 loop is CASSSLGRGQLSYEQYF. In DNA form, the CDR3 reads TGTGCCAGCTCGTCTTTAGGAAGGGGGCAGCTTTCCTACGAGCAGTACTTC.